This TCR beta chain was found in a study of T cell changes during pregnancy in multiple sclerosis. V was clipped by 3 bases and J by 7 bases, with 10 bases between them. CDR1 is SGHTA, CDR2 FQGNSA, per germline. The CDR3 has 12 residues. TCRdb keeps only in-frame clones here, not all; method: immunoSEQ multiplex PCR. The table shows tens of thousands of clones, with 90% to 95% occurring only once. By sample fraction, this clone is medium-sized. The source was CD4+ T cells from peripheral blood mononuclear cells, collected before pregnancy. This receptor was taken from a female donor with multiple sclerosis, enrolled in a pregnancy study. J is TRBJ2-7 and V is TRBV7-2, with D maybe TRBD2 (6 bases). The CDR3 DNA reads as TGTGCCAGCAGCTTTAATCGGGGGGAGCAGTACTTC. Its translation is CASSFNRGEQYF.